This T cell receptor beta chain was identified in a study of Tregs in tolerant kidney transplant recipients. Notes on the study in general: This study did not directly address biological reproducibility.

In the case of this clone: Its antigen is undetermined.

The assay was immunoSEQ multiplex PCR, and TCRdb's table has in-frame clones only and misses some. The data show tens of thousands of clones, with more than 80% seen just once and approximately 4.8% held by the top ten. The V and J ends lost 7 bases and 1 base respectively, with 13 bases between them. This CDR3 region has 14 residues. Looked up from germline, CDR1 is MNHEY and CDR2 is SMNVEV (reference sequence). CD4+CD25+CD127- Tregs, CD4+CD25- non-Tregs, CD4 and CD8 cells were sorted. Sequencing was done on a sample of CD8+ T cells from blood. The chain joins TRBV27 to TRBJ1-1, with D perhaps TRBD1 (5 bases). This TCR was recovered from a human donor in good health. The CDR3 nucleotides are TGTGCCAGCACTACAGGACCCCCGAACACTGAAGCTTTCTTT. Amino acids: CASTTGPPNTEAFF.